One and the same sample provided the 12 T cell receptor beta chains below, sequenced in a study of response to subunit inactivated influenza vaccine. TCRdb analysed the RT-PCR reads with MiXCR anew, one entry per CDR3 protein. Of around 750,000 distinct CDR3 sequences in the sample, approximately 22% were seen once. The material was PBMCs from blood, obtained roughly 5 days after vaccination. The receptors originated from a man aged 50-59 years who received an inactivated influenza vaccine.

V and J are TRBV11-2 and TRBJ2-5; 12 positions match TRBD2. The junction had 5 bases not matched to a gene; V was cut back by 4 bases and J by 5 bases. Germline CDR1 SGHAT, CDR2 FQNNGV. This CDR3 region has 15 residues. CDR3 amino acids: CASSSTSGGGETQYF. CDR3 DNA sequence: TGTGCCAGCAGCTCGACTAGCGGGGGAGGTGAGACCCAGTACTTC.

The chain joins TRBV7-2 to TRBJ2-3; D tentatively reads TRBD1 or TRBD2 (5 bases each). V lost 3 bases to trimming and J lost 8 bases, with 6 bases between them. This CDR3 region has 11 residues. Germline CDR1 reads SGHTA; CDR2 reads FQGNSA. The chain's CDR3 is CASSFGTTQYF. DNA for the CDR3: TGTGCCAGCAGCTTCGGGACTACGCAGTATTTT. The full variable domain, in which reference TRBV7-2 and TRBJ2-3 provide the parts outside the CDR3, is GAGVSQSPSNKVTEKGKDVELRCDPISGHTALYWYRQSLGQGLEFLIYFQGNSAPDKSGLPSDRFSAERTGGSVSTLTIQRTQQEDSAVYLCASSFGTTQYFGPGTRLTVL.

The chain has TRBV6-5 and TRBJ2-5; tentative D call: TRBD1 (6 bases). V shed 0 bases and J shed 3 bases, with 17 bases lying between them. Germline CDR1 reads MNHEY; CDR2 reads SVGAGI. This CDR3 is built from 17 residues. This chain's CDR3 is CASSYSSTGSYEETQYF. The CDR3 nucleotides read TGTGCCAGCAGTTACTCGTCAACAGGGAGCTATGAAGAGACCCAGTACTTC.

The chain links TRBV20-1 to TRBJ2-1; maybe TRBD1 (6 bases). This CDR3 has 14 amino acids. Germline V lookup: CDR1 DFQATT, CDR2 SNEGSKA (reference sequence). V shed 6 bases and J shed 1 base, with 13 bases lying between them. CDR3 loop: CSAPIQGSYNEQFF. DNA of the CDR3: TGCAGTGCGCCCATACAGGGATCCTACAATGAGCAGTTCTTC.

The chain uses TRBV7-9 and TRBJ2-1; D unresolved. CDR1 is SEHNR, CDR2 FQNEAQ, per germline (reference sequence). The V end was cut by 3 bases, the J end by 12 bases, with 6 bases between. The CDR3 sequence is 10 residues long. This chain's CDR3 is CASSLVGQFF. CDR3 in DNA: TGTGCCAGCAGCTTGGTTGGGCAGTTCTTC.

The gene calls are TRBV24-1 and TRBJ2-7, with D possibly TRBD1 on 6 matching bases. The CDR3 covers 15 residues. V shed 5 bases and J shed 2 bases, with 15 bases lying between them. Looked up from germline, CDR1 is KGHDR and CDR2 is SFDVKD. This CDR3 is CATSALDSPTYEQYF. The CDR3 region has the DNA TGTGCCACCAGTGCGTTGGACAGCCCTACCTACGAGCAGTACTTC.

This clonotype showed up many times. This rearrangement joins TRBV12-3 or TRBV12-4 to TRBJ2-7; 8 bases are a match to TRBD1. The CDR3 is made up of 14 amino acids. V trimming: 5 bases; J trimming: 6 bases; junction bases outside the gene matches: 9. The CDR3 sequence is CASSRRTGPTEQYF. The CDR3 coding sequence is TGTGCCAGCAGTCGACGGACAGGGCCCACCGAGCAGTACTTC.

V is TRBV20-1 and J is TRBJ1-2; D might be TRBD1 (6 bases). V was trimmed by 0 bases and J by 4 bases, leaving 15 bases between them. CDR1 and CDR2 (germline): DFQATT, SNEGSKA (reference sequence). This CDR3 comprises 15 residues. In DNA form, the CDR3 reads TGCAGTGCTAGAGATCGGCAGGGGAGTTTCTATGGCTACACCTTC. It encodes CSARDRQGSFYGYTF.

The rearrangement uses TRBV20-1 and TRBJ2-1; TRBD2 agrees at 10 bases. Germline V gene sequence: CDR1 DFQATT, CDR2 SNEGSKA (reference sequence). Trimming removed 5 bases from V and 5 bases from J; junction bases left unmatched: 6. The CDR3 loop spans 14 amino acids. The CDR3 here is CSAGLAGVNNEQFF. The CDR3 DNA reads as TGCAGTGCTGGGCTAGCGGGGGTCAACAATGAGCAGTTCTTC.

In its sample, this clonotype was seen a few times. The chain recombines TRBV4-2 with TRBJ2-7; 10 bases fit TRBD2. In germline, CDR1 is LGHNA, CDR2 YNFKEQ. The V and J ends lost 6 bases and 0 bases, in that order; junction bases with no gene match: 11. This CDR3 contains 17 residues. This chain's CDR3 is CASSPEVVAGGSYEQYF. DNA for the CDR3: TGTGCCAGCAGTCCCGAGGTGGTAGCGGGAGGCTCCTACGAGCAGTACTTC.

In this sample, this clonotype turned up a few times. The V call is TRBV20-1, the J call TRBJ2-3, with 10 positions matching TRBD2. The CDR3 runs to 15 residues. The germline V gene has CDR1 DFQATT and CDR2 SNEGSKA (reference sequence). V shed 2 bases, J shed 0 bases, and the junction held 2 bases outside the gene matches. This chain's CDR3 is CSARMTSGSTDTQYF. The CDR3 DNA follows: TGCAGTGCTAGAATGACTAGCGGGAGCACAGATACGCAGTATTTT.

Worth noting for this clonotype: The junction shows a germline mismatch at one end, possibly a read error. This rearrangement joins TRBV20-1 to TRBJ2-7; 14 bases are a match to TRBD2. The CDR3 spans 17 residues. The V gene's germline CDR1 is DFQATT and CDR2 SNEGSKA (reference sequence). The CDR3: CCARPGTSGSWPYEQYF. As DNA, the CDR3 is TGCTGTGCTAGACCTGGGACTAGCGGGAGCTGGCCCTACGAGCAGTACTTC.